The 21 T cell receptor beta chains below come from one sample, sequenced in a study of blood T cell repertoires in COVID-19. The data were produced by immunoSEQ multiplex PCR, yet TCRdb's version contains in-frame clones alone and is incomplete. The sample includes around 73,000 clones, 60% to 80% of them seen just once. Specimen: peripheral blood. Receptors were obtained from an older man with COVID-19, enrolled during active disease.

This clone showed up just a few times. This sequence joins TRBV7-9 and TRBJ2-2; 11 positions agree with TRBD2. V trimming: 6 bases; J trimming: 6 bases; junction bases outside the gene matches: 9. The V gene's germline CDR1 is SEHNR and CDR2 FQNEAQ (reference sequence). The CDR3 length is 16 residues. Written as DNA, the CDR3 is TGTGCCAGCAGTCGAACAACTAGCGGGAGTCCCGGGGAGCTGTTTTTT. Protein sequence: CASSRTTSGSPGELFF.

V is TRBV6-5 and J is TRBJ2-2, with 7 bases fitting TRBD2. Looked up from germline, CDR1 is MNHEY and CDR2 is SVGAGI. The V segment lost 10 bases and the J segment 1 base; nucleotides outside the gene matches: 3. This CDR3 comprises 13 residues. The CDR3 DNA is TGTGCCACGCTAGCGGTGAACACCGGGGAGCTGTTTTTT. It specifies CATLAVNTGELFF.

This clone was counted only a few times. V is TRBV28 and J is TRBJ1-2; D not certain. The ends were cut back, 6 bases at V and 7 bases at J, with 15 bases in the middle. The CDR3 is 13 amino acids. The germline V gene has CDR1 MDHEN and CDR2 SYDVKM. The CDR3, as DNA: TGTGCCAGCAGGCGGGTCAGTTCGTCTGGCTACACCTTC. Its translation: CASRRVSSSGYTF.

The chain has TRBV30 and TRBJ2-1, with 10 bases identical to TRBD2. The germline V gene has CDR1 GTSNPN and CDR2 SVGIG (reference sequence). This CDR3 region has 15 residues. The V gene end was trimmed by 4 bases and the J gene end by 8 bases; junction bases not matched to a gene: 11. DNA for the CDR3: TGTGCCTGGACTCAGGGACTAGCGAAGTCCGATGAGCAGTTCTTC. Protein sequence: CAWTQGLAKSDEQFF.

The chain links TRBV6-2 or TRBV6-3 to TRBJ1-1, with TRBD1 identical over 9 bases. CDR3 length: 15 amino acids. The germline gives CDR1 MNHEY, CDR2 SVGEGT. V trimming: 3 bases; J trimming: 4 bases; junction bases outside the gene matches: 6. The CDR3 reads CASSYGMGQGTEAFF. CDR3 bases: TGTGCCAGCAGTTATGGTATGGGACAGGGCACTGAAGCTTTCTTT.

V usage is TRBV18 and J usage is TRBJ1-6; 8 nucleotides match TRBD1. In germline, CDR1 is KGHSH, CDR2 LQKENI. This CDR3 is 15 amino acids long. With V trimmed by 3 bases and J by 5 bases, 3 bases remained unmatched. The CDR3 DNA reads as TGTGCCAGCTCACCCATGACAGGGGATAATTCACCCCTCCACTTT. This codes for CASSPMTGDNSPLHF.

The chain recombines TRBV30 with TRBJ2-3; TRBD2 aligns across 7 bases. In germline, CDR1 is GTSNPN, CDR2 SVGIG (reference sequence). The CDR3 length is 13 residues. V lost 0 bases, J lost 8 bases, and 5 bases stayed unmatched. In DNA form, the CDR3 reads TGTGCCTGGAGTGTACTGGGGAGGGGTACGCAGTATTTT. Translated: CAWSVLGRGTQYF.

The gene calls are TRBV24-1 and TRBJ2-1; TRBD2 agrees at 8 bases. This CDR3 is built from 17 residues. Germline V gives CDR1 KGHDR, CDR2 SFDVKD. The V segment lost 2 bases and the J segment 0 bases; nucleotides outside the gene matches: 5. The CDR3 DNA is TGTGCCACCAGTGATTGGGAAAGCGGGAGCTCCTACAATGAGCAGTTCTTC. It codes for CATSDWESGSSYNEQFF.

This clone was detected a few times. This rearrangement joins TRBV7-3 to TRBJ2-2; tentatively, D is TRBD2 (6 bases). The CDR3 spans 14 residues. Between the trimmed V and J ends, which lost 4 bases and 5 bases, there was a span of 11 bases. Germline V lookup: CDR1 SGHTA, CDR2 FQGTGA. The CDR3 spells CASSSGGRTGELFF. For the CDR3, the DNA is TGTGCCAGCAGCTCCGGAGGGAGAACCGGGGAGCTGTTTTTT.

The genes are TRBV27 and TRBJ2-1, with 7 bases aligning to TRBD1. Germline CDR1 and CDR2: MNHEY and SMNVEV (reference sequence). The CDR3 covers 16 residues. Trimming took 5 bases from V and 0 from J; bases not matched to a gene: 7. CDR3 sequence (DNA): TGTGCCAGCAGTGGGAACAGGGGAAGCTCCTACAATGAGCAGTTCTTC. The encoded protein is CASSGNRGSSYNEQFF.

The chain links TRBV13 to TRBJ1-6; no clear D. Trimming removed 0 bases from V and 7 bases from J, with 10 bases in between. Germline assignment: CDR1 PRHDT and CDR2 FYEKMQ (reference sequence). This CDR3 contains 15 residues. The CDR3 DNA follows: TGTGCCAGCAGCTTAGGGGGGAGGGTGAATTCACCCCTCCACTTT. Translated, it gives CASSLGGRVNSPLHF.

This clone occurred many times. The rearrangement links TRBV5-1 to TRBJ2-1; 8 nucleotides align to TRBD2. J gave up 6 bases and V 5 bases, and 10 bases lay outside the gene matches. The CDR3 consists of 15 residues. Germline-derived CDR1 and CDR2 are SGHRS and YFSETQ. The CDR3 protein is CASRGAGESPNEQFF. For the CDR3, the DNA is TGCGCCAGCAGGGGAGCGGGAGAATCTCCCAATGAGCAGTTCTTC.

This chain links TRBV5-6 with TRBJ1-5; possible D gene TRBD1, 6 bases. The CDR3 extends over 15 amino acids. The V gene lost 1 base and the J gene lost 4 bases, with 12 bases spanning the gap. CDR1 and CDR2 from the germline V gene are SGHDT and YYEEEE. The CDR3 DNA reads TGTGCCAGCAGCTTGAACAGGGTTAGGAATCAGCCCCAGCATTTT. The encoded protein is CASSLNRVRNQPQHF.

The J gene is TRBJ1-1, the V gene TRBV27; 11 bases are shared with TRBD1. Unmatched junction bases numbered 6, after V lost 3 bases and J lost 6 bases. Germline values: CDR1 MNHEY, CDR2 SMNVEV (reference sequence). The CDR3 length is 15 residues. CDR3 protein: CASSFGTGGRSEAFF. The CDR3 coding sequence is TGTGCCAGCAGTTTCGGGACAGGGGGGAGGTCTGAAGCTTTCTTT.

CDR3 loop: CASSYSAEQYF. The CDR3 coding sequence is TGTGCCAGCAGTTACTCAGCCGAGCAGTACTTC. The chain is built from TRBV6-2 or TRBV6-3 and TRBJ2-7; D not resolved. With 0 bases removed from V and 6 bases from J, the gap between germline ends came to 3 bases. The CDR3 totals 11 residues. Germline V CDR1 and CDR2: MNHEY, SVGEGT.

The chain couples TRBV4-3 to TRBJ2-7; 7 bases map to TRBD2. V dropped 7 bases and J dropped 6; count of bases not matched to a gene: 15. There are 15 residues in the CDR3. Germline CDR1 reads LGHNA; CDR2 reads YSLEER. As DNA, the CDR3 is TGCGCCAGCACATCTAGTACGGCGGGAGTCTCCGAGCAGTACTTC. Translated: CASTSSTAGVSEQYF.

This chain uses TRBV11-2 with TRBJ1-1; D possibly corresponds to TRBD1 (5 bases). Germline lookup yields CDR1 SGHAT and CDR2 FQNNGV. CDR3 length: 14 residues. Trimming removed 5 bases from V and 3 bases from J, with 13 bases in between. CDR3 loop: CASSPIGGYTEAFF. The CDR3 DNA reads TGTGCCAGCAGCCCTATCGGGGGGTACACTGAAGCTTTCTTT.

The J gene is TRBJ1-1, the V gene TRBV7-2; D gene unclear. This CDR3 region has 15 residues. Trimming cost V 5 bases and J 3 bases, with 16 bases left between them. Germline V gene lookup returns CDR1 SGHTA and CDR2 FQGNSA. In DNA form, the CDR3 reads TGTGCCAGCAGCCCTACTGACGGGGTAGACACTGAAGCTTTCTTT. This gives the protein CASSPTDGVDTEAFF.

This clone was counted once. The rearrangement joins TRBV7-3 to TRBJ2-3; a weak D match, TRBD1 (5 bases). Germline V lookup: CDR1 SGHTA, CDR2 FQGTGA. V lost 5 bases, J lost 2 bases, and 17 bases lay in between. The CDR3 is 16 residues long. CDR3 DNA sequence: TGTGCCAGCAGCCAAGGTACAGGCAGATTCACAGATACGCAGTATTTT. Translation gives CASSQGTGRFTDTQYF.

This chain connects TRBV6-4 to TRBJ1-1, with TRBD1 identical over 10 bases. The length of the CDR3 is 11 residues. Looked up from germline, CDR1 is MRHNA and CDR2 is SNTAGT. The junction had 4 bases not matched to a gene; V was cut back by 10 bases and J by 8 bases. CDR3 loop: CATRQGAEAFF. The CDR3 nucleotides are TGTGCCACAAGACAGGGGGCGGAAGCTTTCTTT.

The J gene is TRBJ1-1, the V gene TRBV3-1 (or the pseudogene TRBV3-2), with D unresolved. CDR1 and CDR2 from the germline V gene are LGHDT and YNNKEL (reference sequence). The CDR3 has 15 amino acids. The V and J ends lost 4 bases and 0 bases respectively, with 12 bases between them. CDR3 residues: CASSPLGPVNTEAFF. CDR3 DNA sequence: TGTGCCAGCAGCCCTCTAGGCCCCGTGAACACTGAAGCTTTCTTT.